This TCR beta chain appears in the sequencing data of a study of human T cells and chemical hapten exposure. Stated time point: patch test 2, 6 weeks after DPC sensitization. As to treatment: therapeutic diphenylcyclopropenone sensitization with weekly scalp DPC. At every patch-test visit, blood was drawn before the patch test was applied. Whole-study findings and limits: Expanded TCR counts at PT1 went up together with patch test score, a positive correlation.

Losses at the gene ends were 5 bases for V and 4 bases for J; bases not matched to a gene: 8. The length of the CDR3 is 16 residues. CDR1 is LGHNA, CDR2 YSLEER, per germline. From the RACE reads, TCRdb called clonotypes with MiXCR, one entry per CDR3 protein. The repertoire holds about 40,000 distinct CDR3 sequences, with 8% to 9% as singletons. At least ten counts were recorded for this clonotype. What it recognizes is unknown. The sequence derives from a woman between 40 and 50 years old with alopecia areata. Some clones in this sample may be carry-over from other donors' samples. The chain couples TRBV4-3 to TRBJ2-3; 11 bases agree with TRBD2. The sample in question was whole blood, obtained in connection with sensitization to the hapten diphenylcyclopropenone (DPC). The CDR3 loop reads CASSINLAGGADTQYF. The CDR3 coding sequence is TGCGCCAGCAGCATCAATCTAGCGGGGGGAGCAGATACGCAGTATTTT.